The 17 T cell receptor beta chains listed next were all sequenced from one sample in a study of T cell responses to AZD1222 COVID-19 vaccine. Libraries were prepared by immunoSEQ multiplex PCR; TCRdb keeps only in-frame clonotypes and omits some of them. Among about 180,000 clones listed, roughly 93% were seen once. Sequences were derived from peripheral blood, sampled 28 days after the second dose of the MenACWY control vaccine. The receptors shown here come from an adult who received the MenACWY meningococcal vaccine as a control.

This clone showed up just once. The chain combines TRBV11-3 with TRBJ1-1, with 7 bases lining up with TRBD1. Germline trimming cut 5 bases from V and 8 bases from J; bases unmatched to any gene: 5. Germline V gene sequence: CDR1 SGHNT, CDR2 YENEEA. This CDR3 region has 12 residues. CDR3 coding DNA: TGTGCCAGCAGCACGCGGACAGGCGAAGCTTTCTTT. Amino acids: CASSTRTGEAFF.

This chain connects TRBV10-1 to TRBJ1-5; 9 bases map to TRBD1. The CDR3 covers 18 residues. CDR1 is WNHNN and CDR2 is SYGVQD in the germline V gene (reference sequence). The junction had 8 bases not matched to a gene; V was cut back by 2 bases and J by 0 bases. The CDR3 protein is CASSERDRDLFSNQPQHF. As DNA, the CDR3 is TGCGCCAGCAGTGAGAGGGACAGGGATTTGTTTAGCAATCAGCCCCAGCATTTT.

The chain combines TRBV7-7 with TRBJ2-2; the D gene could be TRBD1 or TRBD2 (5 bases each). The CDR3 covers 15 residues. Germline-derived CDR1 and CDR2 are SSHAT and FNYEAQ (reference sequence). V lost 5 bases, J lost 0 bases, and 10 bases lay in between. As DNA, the CDR3 is TGTGCCAGCAGCCTTGAGGGGTCGAACACCGGGGAGCTGTTTTTT. Residues: CASSLEGSNTGELFF.

This chain connects TRBV10-3 to TRBJ1-5; 7 nucleotides align to TRBD1. Germline assignment: CDR1 ENHRY and CDR2 SYGVKD. J lost 4 bases, V lost 4 bases, and 1 base had no gene match. The CDR3 consists of 13 residues. In nucleotides, the CDR3 is TGTGCCATCAGTGGGACAGGAAATCAGCCCCAGCATTTT. Protein: CAISGTGNQPQHF.

This clone was recorded once. J is TRBJ2-7 and V is TRBV3-1 (or the pseudogene TRBV3-2); maybe TRBD1 (6 bases). The CDR3 runs to 14 residues. Germline V gene sequence: CDR1 LGHDT, CDR2 YNNKEL (reference sequence). Trimming cost V 6 bases and J 3 bases, with 15 bases left between them. The CDR3 loop is CASRGGRDYYEQYF. The CDR3 DNA reads TGTGCCAGCAGAGGGGGAAGGGATTACTACGAGCAGTACTTC.

The chain has TRBV4-1 and TRBJ1-2, with 11 nucleotides matching TRBD1. Germline loops: CDR1 MGHRA, CDR2 YSYEKL. The CDR3 contains 13 residues. The junction had 1 base not matched to a gene; V was cut back by 3 bases and J by 7 bases. Written as DNA, the CDR3 is TGCGCCAGCAGCCAGGGGACAGGGGGTGGCTACACCTTC. Its translation: CASSQGTGGGYTF.

The rearrangement joins TRBV7-9 to TRBJ2-3, with D tentatively TRBD1 (5 bases). Trimming left V 5 bases short and J 3 bases short, with 12 bases between. Germline loops: CDR1 SEHNR, CDR2 FQNEAQ (reference sequence). The CDR3 contains 14 residues. CDR3 sequence (DNA): TGTGCCAGCAGCACCCGGACATATACAGATACGCAGTATTTT. It yields the protein CASSTRTYTDTQYF.

This CDR3 reads CASSLSQGARNQPQHF. The CDR3 region has the DNA TGTGCCAGCTCCCTTTCACAGGGGGCGCGGAATCAGCCCCAGCATTTT. V usage is TRBV18 and J usage is TRBJ1-5; 9 positions match TRBD1. Germline V gene lookup returns CDR1 KGHSH and CDR2 LQKENI. With 6 bases clipped from V and 4 bases from J, the junction kept 10 bases outside the gene matches. The CDR3 covers 16 residues.

The chain uses TRBV2 and TRBJ2-3, with D possibly matching TRBD1 (5 bases). This CDR3 has 14 amino acids. Looked up from germline, CDR1 is SNHLY and CDR2 is FYNNEI. The V gene lost 7 bases and the J gene lost 2 bases, with 13 bases spanning the gap. CDR3 nucleotides: TGTGCCAGCACCCAGGGCGGCTACACAGATACGCAGTATTTT. Encoded protein: CASTQGGYTDTQYF.

This chain uses TRBV5-4 with TRBJ1-2; 8 bases align to TRBD1. This CDR3 is 15 amino acids long. CDR1 is SGHNT and CDR2 is YYREEE in the germline V gene (reference sequence). With V trimmed by 4 bases and J by 4 bases, 9 bases remained unmatched. CDR3 loop: CASSLGTGGIYGYTF. The CDR3 DNA reads as TGTGCCAGCAGCCTTGGGACAGGTGGGATCTATGGCTACACCTTC.

The chain joins TRBV2 to TRBJ1-2; 9 bases are a match to TRBD1. Per the germline V gene, CDR1 is SNHLY and CDR2 is FYNNEI. The CDR3 length is 13 residues. The J segment lost 6 bases and the V segment lost 7 bases, leaving 6 bases of the junction unmatched. The CDR3 loop is CASTLRTGDGYTF. CDR3 DNA: TGTGCCAGCACCCTAAGGACAGGGGATGGCTACACCTTC.

The chain links TRBV11-2 to TRBJ1-3; D is unclear. Trimming took off 4 bases at V and 0 bases at J, with 13 bases between the two ends. The germline V gene encodes CDR1 SGHAT and CDR2 FQNNGV. This CDR3 is 16 amino acids long. The DNA for the CDR3 is TGTGCCAGCAGCTCCCAATTGACAAGCTCTGGAAACACCATATATTTT. It specifies CASSSQLTSSGNTIYF.

The chain employs TRBV5-6 and TRBJ2-1; maybe TRBD1 (5 bases). The CDR3 is made up of 15 amino acids. Germline V gives CDR1 SGHDT, CDR2 YYEEEE. V lost 0 bases and J 7 bases, leaving 14 bases between the germline ends. The CDR3 protein is CASSLVRERVNEQFF. The CDR3 nucleotides read TGTGCCAGCAGCTTGGTCAGGGAACGGGTAAATGAGCAGTTCTTC.

Remarks on this clone: The same CDR3 also results from other DNA sequences found in this sample. The gene calls are TRBV28 and TRBJ1-5, with unresolved D. V shed 5 bases and J shed 4 bases, with 3 bases lying between them. CDR1 MDHEN and CDR2 SYDVKM come from the germline V gene. CDR3 length equals 11 residues. The CDR3 nucleotides read TGTGCCAGCAGTCTAAATCAGCCCCAGCATTTT. This translates into CASSLNQPQHF.

The chain links TRBV7-9 to TRBJ1-1, with unresolved D. Germline V lookup: CDR1 SEHNR, CDR2 FQNEAQ (reference sequence). The V end lost 2 bases, the J end lost 7 bases, and 14 bases lay between the germline ends. The CDR3 spans 14 residues. CDR3 sequence: CASSLRGSLLEAFF. CDR3 DNA sequence: TGTGCCAGCAGCTTACGAGGCAGCTTGCTTGAAGCTTTCTTT.

J is TRBJ1-4 and V is TRBV5-4, with 8 bases identical to TRBD1. CDR1 and CDR2 from the germline V gene are SGHNT and YYREEE (reference sequence). The ends lost 0 bases at V and 7 bases at J; junction bases unmatched: 2. The CDR3 spans 14 residues. The CDR3 DNA reads as TGTGCCAGCAGCTTGGGGGGACAGGTTGAAAAACTGTTTTTT. Translated: CASSLGGQVEKLFF.

V usage is TRBV5-1 and J usage is TRBJ2-1; 9 nucleotides line up with TRBD1. This CDR3 is 15 amino acids long. Per germline, CDR1 SGHRS and CDR2 YFSETQ. V lost 0 bases, J lost 7 bases, and 5 bases stayed unmatched. The DNA for the CDR3 is TGCGCCAGCAGCTTGGCCGGGACAGGGATAAATGAGCAGTTCTTC. This sequence encodes CASSLAGTGINEQFF.